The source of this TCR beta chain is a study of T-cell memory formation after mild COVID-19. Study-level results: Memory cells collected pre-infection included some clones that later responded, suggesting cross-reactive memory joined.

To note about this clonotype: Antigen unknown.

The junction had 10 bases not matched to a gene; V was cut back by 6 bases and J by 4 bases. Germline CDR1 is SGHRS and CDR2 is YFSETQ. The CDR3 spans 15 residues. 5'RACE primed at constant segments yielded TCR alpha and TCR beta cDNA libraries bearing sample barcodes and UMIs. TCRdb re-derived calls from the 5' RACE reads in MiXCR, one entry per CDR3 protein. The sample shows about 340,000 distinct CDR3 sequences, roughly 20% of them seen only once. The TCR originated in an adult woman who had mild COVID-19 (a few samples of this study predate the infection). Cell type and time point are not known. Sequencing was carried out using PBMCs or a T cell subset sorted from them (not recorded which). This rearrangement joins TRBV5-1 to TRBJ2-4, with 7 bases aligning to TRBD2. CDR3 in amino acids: CASTDDLGGKNIQYF. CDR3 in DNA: TGCGCCAGCACCGACGACCTCGGGGGGAAAAACATTCAGTACTTC. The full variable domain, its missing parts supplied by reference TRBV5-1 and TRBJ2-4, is KAGVTQTPRYLIKTRGQQVTLSCSPISGHRSVSWYQQTPGQGLQFLFEYFSETQRNKGNFPGRFSGRQFSNSRSEMNVSTLELGDSALYLCASTDDLGGKNIQYFGAGTRLSVL.